This T cell receptor (beta chain) was retrieved from a study of OX40 agonist ivuxolimab in advanced cancers. Background on the study: Intravenous ivuxolimab at 0.01 to 10 mg/kg was given to patients every 2 weeks.

Sequencing was performed with immunoSEQ multiplex PCR; in TCRdb, only in-frame clones are kept and a portion is missing. The table records approximately 60,000 clones, 84% of them present only once. In regard to this clone: Its antigen is unknown.

Whole-study findings and limits: In CD8+ T cells, expanded clones were on average more numerous than in CD4+. Some nonresponders also had low normalized T-cell clonal expansion. CD4+ and CD8+ T cells in blood underwent clonal expansion by week 6 at 0.1 to 3.0 mg/kg.

Germline V gene data show CDR1 as MNHNY and CDR2 as SVGAGI (reference sequence). This CDR3 region has 16 residues. V shed 6 bases and J 5 bases; nucleotides not matched to a gene: 10. This TCR derives from an adult with an advanced solid tumor such as melanoma, head and neck, liver or kidney cancer. The starting material was CD4+ or CD8+ T cells sorted from blood, obtained in a trial of the OX40 agonist ivuxolimab. The V call is TRBV6-6, the J call TRBJ2-1, with 10 bases aligning to TRBD2. The CDR3 nucleotides are TGTGCCAGCAGCACACCCGGGACTAGCGAGCACAATGAGCAGTTCTTC. Amino acid sequence: CASSTPGTSEHNEQFF.